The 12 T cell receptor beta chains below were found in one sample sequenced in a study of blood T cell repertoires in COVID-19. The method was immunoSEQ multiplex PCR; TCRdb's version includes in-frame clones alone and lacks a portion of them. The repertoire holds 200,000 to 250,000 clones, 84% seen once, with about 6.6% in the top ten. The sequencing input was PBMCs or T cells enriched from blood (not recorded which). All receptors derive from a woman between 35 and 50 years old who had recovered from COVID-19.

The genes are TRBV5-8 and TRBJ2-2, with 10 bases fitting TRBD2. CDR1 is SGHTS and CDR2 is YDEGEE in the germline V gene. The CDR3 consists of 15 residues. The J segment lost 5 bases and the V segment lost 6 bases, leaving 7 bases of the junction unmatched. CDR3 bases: TGTGCCAGCACCCTAGGACTAGCGGAAACCGGGGAGCTGTTTTTT. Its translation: CASTLGLAETGELFF. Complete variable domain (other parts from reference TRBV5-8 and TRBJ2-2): EAGVTQSPTHLIKTRGQQATLRCSPISGHTSVYWYQQALGLGLQFLLWYDEGEERNRGNFPPRFSGRQFPNYSSELNVNALELEDSALYLCASTLGLAETGELFFGEGSRLTVL.

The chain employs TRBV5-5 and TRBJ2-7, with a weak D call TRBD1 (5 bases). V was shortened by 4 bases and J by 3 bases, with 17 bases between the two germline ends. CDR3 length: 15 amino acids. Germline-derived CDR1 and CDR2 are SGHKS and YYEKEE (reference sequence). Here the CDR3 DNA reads TGTGCCAGCAGCCCGACTCGACAGTCGAACTACGAGCAGTACGTC. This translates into CASSPTRQSNYEQYV.

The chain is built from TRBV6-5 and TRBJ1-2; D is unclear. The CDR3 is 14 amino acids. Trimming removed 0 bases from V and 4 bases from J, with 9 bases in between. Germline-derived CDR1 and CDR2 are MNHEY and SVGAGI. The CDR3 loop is CASSYSGSSYGYTF. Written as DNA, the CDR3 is TGTGCCAGCAGTTACTCGGGCAGCTCCTATGGCTACACCTTC.

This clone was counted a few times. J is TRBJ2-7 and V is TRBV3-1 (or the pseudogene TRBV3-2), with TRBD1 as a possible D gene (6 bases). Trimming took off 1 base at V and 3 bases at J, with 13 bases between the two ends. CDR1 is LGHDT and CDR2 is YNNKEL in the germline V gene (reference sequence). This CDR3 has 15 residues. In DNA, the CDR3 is TGTGCCAGCAGCCAAGGTGTGGGCAGGGGCTACGAGCAGTACGTC. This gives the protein CASSQGVGRGYEQYV.

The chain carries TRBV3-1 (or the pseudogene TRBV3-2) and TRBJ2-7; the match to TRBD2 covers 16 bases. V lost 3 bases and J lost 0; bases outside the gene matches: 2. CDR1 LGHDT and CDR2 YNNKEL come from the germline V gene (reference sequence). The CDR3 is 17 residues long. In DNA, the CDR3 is TGTGCCAGCAGCCAGGGACTAGCGGGAGGGAGCTCCTACGAGCAGTACTTC. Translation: CASSQGLAGGSSYEQYF.

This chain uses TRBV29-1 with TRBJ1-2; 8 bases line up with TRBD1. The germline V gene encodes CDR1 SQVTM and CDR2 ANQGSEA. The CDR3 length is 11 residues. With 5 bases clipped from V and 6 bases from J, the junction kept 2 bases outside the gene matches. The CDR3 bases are TGCAGCGTTTTGACAGGGGATGGCTACACCTTC. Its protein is CSVLTGDGYTF.

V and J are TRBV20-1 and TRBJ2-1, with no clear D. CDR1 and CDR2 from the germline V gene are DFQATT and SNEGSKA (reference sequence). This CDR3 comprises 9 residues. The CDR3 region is CSPTDEQFF. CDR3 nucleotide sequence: TGCAGCCCTACGGATGAGCAGTTCTTC.

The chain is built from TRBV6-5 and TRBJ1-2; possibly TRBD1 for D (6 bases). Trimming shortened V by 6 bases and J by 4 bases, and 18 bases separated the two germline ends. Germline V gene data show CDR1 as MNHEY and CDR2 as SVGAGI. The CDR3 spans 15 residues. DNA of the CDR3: TGTGCCAGCAGGTCAAAAGGCAGGGGCTTCTATGGCTACACCTTC. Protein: CASRSKGRGFYGYTF.

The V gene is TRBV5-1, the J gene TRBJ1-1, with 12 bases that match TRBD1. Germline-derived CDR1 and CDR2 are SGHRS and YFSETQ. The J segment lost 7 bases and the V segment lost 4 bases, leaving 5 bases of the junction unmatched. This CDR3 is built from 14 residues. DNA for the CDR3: TGCGCCAGCAGCCGGGGGACAGGGGGCGGTGAAGCTTTCTTT. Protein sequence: CASSRGTGGGEAFF.

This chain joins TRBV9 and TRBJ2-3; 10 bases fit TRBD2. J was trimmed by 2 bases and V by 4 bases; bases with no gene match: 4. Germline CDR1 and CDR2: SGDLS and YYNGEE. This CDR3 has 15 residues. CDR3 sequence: CASSLGLAVTDTQYF. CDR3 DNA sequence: TGTGCCAGCAGCCTTGGACTAGCGGTCACAGATACGCAGTATTTT.

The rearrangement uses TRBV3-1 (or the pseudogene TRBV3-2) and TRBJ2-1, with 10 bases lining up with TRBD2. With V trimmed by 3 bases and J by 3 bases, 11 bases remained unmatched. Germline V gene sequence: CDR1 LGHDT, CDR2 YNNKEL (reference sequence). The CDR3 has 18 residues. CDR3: CASSQGSGRSIFYNEQFF. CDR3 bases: TGTGCCAGCAGCCAGGGTAGCGGGAGGAGTATTTTCTACAATGAGCAGTTCTTC.

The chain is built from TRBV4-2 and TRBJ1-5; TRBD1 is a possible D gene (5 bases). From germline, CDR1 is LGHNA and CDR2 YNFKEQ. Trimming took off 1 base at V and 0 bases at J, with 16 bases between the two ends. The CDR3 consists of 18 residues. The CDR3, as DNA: TGTGCCAGCAGCCAAGTCCGGGGGGTATCGGGTAGCAATCAGCCCCAGCATTTT. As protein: CASSQVRGVSGSNQPQHF.